This entry describes one TCR beta chain. This entry is derived from a study of cytomegalovirus exposure and HLA in healthy donors. Sequenced by immunoSEQ multiplex PCR; TCRdb stores in-frame clones only, minus some. Here the sample spans about 150,000 clones, more than 70% being singletons. V gave up 6 bases and J gave up 12 bases; unmatched junction bases: 9. The CDR3 has 14 residues. Germline CDR1 and CDR2: MNHNY and SVGAGI (reference sequence). This chain links TRBV6-6 with TRBJ2-1; TRBD2 aligns across 12 bases. The sequenced sample consisted of PBMCs. This clonotype originated in a human donor in good health. This chain's CDR3 is CASREASGRVRQFF. The CDR3 DNA reads TGTGCCAGCAGGGAGGCTAGCGGGAGGGTACGGCAGTTCTTC.